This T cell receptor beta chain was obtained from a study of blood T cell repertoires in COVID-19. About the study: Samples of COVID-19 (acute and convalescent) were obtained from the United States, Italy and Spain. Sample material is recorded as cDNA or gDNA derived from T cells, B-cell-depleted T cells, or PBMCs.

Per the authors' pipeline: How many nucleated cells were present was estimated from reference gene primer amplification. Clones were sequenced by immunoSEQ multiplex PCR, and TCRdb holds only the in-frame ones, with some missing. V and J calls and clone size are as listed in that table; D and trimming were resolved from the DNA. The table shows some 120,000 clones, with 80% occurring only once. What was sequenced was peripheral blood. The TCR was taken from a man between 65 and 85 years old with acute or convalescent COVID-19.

CDR3 protein: CASSQPGQGQNQPQHF. The CDR3 nucleotides read TGCGCCAGCAGCCAACCGGGACAGGGTCAGAATCAGCCCCAGCATTTT. V usage is TRBV4-1 and J usage is TRBJ1-5; TRBD1 aligns across 9 bases. V lost 2 bases, J lost 4 bases, and 6 bases stayed unmatched. Germline V CDR1 and CDR2: MGHRA, YSYEKL. The length of the CDR3 is 16 residues.